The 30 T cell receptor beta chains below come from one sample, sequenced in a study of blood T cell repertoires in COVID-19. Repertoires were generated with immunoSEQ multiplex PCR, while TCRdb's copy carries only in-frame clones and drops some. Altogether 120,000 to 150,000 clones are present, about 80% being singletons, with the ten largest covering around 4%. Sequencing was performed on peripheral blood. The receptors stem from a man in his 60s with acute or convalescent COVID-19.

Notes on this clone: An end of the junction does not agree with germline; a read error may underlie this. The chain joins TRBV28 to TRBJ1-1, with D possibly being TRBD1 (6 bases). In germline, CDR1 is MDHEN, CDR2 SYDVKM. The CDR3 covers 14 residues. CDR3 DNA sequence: TGTGTCAGCAGCCCGGGGGGCATGAACACTGAAGCTTTCTTT. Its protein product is CVSSPGGMNTEAFF. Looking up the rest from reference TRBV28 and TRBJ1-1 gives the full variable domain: DVKVTQSSRYLVKRTGEKVFLECVQDMDHENMFWYRQDPGLGLRLIYFSYDVKMKEKGDIPEGYSVSREKKERFSLILESASTNQTSMYLCVSSPGGMNTEAFFGQGTRLTVV.

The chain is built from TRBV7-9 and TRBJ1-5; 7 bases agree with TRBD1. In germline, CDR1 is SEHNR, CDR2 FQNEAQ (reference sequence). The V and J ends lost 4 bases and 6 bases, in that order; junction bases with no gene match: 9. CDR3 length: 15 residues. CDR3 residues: CASSWGTAGGQPQHF. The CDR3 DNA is TGTGCCAGCAGCTGGGGGACAGCCGGAGGTCAGCCCCAGCATTTT.

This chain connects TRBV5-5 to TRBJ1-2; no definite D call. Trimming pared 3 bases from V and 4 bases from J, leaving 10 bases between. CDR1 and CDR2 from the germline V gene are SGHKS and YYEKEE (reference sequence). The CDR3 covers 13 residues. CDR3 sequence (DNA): TGTGCCAGCAGCTCAACACAGACCTATGGCTACACCTTC. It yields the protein CASSSTQTYGYTF.

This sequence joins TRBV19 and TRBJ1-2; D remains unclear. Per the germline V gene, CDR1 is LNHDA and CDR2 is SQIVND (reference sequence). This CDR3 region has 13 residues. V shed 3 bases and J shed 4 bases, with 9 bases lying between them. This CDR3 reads CASSISESYGYTF. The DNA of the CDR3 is TGTGCCAGTAGTATTTCAGAATCCTATGGCTACACCTTC. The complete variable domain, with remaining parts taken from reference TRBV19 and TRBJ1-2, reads DGGITQSPKYLFRKEGQNVTLSCEQNLNHDAMYWYRQDPGQGLRLIYYSQIVNDFQKGDIAEGYSVSREKKESFPLTVTSAQKNPTAFYLCASSISESYGYTFGSGTRLTVV.

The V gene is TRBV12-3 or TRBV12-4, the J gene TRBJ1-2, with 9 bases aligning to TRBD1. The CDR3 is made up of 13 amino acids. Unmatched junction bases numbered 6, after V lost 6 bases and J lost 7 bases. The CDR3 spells CASSTGQGRGYTF. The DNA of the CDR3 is TGTGCCAGCAGCACGGGACAGGGACGTGGCTACACCTTC.

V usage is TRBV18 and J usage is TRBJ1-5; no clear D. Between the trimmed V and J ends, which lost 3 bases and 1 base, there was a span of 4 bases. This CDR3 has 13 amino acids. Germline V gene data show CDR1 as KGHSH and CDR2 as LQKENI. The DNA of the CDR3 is TGTGCCAGCTCACCTCAGAGCAATCAGCCCCAGCATTTT. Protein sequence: CASSPQSNQPQHF.

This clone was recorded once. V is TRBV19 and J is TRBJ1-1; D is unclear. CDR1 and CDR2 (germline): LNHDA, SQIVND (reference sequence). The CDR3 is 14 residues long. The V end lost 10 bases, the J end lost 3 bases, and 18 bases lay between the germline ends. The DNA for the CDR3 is TGTGCCACAACCTCGGGGTATCGAGACACTGAAGCTTTCTTT. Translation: CATTSGYRDTEAFF.

In DNA form, the CDR3 reads TGTGCCATCAGTGACGAGCTAGCGGGAGTAGGCACCGGGGAGCTGTTTTTT. Translated: CAISDELAGVGTGELFF. The V call is TRBV10-3, the J call TRBJ2-2, with 10 bases lining up with TRBD2. The germline V gene has CDR1 ENHRY and CDR2 SYGVKD. The J segment lost 4 bases and the V segment lost 3 bases, leaving 8 bases of the junction unmatched. The CDR3 extends over 17 amino acids.

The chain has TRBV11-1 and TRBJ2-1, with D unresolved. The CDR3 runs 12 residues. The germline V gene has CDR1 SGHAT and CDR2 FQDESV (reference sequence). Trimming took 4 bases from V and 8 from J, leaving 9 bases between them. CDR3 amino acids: CASSSSGYEQFF. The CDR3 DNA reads TGTGCCAGCAGCTCGTCCGGGTATGAGCAGTTCTTC.

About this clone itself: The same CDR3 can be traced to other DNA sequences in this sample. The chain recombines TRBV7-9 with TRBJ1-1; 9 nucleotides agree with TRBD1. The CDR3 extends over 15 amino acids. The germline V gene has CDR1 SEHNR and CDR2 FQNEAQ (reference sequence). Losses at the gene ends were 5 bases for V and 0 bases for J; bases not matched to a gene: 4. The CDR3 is CASSPRTGVNTEAFF. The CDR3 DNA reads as TGTGCCAGCAGCCCAAGGACAGGGGTGAACACTGAAGCTTTCTTT.

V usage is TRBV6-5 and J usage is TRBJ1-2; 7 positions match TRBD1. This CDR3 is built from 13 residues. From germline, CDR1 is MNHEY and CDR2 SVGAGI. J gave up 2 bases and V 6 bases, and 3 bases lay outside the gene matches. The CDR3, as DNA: TGTGCCAGCAGCCAGGGGGGCAACTATGGCTACACCTTC. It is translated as CASSQGGNYGYTF.

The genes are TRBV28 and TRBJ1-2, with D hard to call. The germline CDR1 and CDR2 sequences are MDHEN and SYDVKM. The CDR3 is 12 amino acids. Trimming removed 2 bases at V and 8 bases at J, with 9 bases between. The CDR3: CASSLESRGYTF. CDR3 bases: TGTGCCAGCAGTTTAGAGTCAAGAGGCTACACCTTC.

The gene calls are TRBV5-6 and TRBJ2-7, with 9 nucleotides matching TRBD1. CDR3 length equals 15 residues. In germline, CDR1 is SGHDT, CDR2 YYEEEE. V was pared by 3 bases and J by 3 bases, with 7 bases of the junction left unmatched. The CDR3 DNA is TGTGCCAGCAGCTATCCGGGACAGGGAATCTACGAGCAGTACTTC. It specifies CASSYPGQGIYEQYF. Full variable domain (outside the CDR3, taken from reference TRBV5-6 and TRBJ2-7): DAGVTQSPTHLIKTRGQQVTLRCSPKSGHDTVSWYQQALGQGPQFIFQYYEEEERQRGNFPDRFSGHQFPNYSSELNVNALLLGDSALYLCASSYPGQGIYEQYFGPGTRLTVT.

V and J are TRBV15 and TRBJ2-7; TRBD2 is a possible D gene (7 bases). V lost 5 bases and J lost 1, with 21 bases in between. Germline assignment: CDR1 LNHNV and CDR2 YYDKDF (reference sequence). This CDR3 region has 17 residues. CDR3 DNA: TGTGCCACCAGCGGGGAACTTGCGGGGGCCTCGTCCTACGAGCAGTACTTC. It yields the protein CATSGELAGASSYEQYF.

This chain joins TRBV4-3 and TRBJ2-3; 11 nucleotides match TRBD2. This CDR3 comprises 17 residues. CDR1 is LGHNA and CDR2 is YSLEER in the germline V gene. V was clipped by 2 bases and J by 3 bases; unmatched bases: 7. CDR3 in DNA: TGCGCCAGCAGCCAAACGGGTCGGACTAGCGGGACAGATACGCAGTATTTT. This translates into CASSQTGRTSGTDTQYF.

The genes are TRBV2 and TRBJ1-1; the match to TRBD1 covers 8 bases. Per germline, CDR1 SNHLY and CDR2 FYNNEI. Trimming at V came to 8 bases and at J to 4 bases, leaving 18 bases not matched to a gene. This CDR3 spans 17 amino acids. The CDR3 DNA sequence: TGTGCCAGCTCGAGACAGGGGTCGTCATTTAGCGGCACTGAAGCTTTCTTT. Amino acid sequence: CASSRQGSSFSGTEAFF.

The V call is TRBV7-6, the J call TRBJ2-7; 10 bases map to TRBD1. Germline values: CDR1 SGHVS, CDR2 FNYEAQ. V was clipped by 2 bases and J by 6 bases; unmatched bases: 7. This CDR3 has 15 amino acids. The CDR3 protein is CASSLSRQGATEQYF. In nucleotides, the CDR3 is TGTGCCAGCAGCTTATCGAGACAGGGGGCAACCGAGCAGTACTTC.

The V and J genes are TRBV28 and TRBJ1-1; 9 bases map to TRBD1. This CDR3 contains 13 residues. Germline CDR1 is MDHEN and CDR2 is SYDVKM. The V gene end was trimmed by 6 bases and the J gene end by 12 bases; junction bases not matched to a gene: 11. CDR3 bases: TGTGCCAGCAGAACAGGGGGCGGTGGGGAGTCTTTCTTT. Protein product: CASRTGGGGESFF.

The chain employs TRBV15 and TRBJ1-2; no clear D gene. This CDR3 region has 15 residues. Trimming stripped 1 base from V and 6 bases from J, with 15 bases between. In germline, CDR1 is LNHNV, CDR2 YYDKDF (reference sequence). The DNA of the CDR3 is TGTGCCACCAGCAGAGGAGGAGGGTCGCTTGATGGCTACACCTTC. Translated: CATSRGGGSLDGYTF.

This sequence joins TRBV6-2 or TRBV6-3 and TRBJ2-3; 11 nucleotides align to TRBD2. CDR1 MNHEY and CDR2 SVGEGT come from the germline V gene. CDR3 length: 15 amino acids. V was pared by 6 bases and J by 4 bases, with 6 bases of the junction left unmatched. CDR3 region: CASSKLAGGPDTQYF. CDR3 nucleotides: TGTGCCAGCAGCAAATTAGCGGGAGGGCCAGATACGCAGTATTTT.

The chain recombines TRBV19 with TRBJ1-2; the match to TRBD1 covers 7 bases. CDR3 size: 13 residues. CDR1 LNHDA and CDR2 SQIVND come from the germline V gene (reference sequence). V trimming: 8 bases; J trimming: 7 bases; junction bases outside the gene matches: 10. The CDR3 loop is CASVGQFEAGYTF. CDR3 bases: TGTGCCAGTGTGGGACAGTTTGAGGCTGGCTACACCTTC.

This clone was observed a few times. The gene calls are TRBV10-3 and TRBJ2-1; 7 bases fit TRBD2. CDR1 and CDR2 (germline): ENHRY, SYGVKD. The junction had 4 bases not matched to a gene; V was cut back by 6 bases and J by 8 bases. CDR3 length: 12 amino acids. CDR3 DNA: TGTGCCATCAGGGGAGGGGTAGATGAGCAGTTCTTC. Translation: CAIRGGVDEQFF.

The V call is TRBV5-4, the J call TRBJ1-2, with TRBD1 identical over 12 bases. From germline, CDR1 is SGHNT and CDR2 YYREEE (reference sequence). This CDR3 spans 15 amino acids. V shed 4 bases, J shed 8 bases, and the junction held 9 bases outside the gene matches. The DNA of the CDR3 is TGTGCCAGCAGCGTGCCGGGACAGGGGGCTCGAGGCTACACCTTC. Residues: CASSVPGQGARGYTF.

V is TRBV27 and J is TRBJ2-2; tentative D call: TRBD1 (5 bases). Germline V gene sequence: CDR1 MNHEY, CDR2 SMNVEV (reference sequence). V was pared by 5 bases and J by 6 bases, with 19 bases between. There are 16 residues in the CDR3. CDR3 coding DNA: TGTGCCAGCAGTCAAACAGGTTACGGCCCCGCCGGGGAGCTGTTTTTT. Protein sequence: CASSQTGYGPAGELFF.

CDR3 residues: CASSIDSGIYNEQFF. In DNA form, the CDR3 reads TGTGCCAGTAGTATAGATAGCGGAATCTACAATGAGCAGTTCTTC. This chain connects TRBV19 to TRBJ2-1; D may be TRBD2 (6 bases). The germline V and J ends were trimmed by 0 bases and 3 bases, with 9 bases remaining between them. The CDR3 length is 15 residues. CDR1 is LNHDA, CDR2 SQIVND, per germline (reference sequence).

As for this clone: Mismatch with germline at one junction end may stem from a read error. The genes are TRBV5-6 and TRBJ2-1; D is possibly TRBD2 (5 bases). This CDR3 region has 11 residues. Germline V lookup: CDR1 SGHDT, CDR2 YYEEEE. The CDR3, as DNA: TGTGCCAGCAGCGGAGCGGTGGATTGGATCTTC. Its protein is CASSGAVDWIF.

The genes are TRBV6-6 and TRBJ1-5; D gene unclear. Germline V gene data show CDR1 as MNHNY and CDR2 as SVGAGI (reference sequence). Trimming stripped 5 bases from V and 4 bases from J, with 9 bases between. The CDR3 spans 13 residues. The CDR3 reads CASSQRGNQPQHF. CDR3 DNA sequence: TGTGCCAGCAGTCAGAGAGGGAATCAGCCCCAGCATTTT.

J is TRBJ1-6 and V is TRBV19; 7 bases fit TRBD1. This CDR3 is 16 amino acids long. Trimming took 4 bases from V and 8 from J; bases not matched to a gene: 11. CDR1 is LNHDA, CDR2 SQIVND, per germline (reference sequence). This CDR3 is CASSRGQLRTDSPLHF. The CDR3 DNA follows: TGTGCCAGTAGTAGGGGACAGTTGAGGACGGATTCACCCCTCCACTTT.

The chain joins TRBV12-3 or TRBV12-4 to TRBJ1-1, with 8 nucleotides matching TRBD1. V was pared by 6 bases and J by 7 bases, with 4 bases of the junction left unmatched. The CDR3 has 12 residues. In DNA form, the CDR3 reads TGTGCCAGCAGACTAACAGGGGGTGAAGCTTTCTTT. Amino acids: CASRLTGGEAFF.

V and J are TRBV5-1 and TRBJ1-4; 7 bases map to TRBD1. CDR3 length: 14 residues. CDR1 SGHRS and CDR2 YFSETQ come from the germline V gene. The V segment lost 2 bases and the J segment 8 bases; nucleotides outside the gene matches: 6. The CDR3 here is CASSFWAGGEKLFF. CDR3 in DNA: TGCGCCAGCAGCTTTTGGGCAGGGGGAGAAAAACTGTTTTTT.